The rows below give T cell receptor beta chains drawn from one sample of a study of T-cell reconstitution after alpha-beta-depleted transplantation in children. TCRdb fed the PCR reads into MiXCR, producing one record per CDR3 protein. The sample holds roughly 790,000 distinct CDR3 sequences; roughly 15% are singletons and the top ten take around 5.3%. Here the sequenced sample was PBMCs, mostly from graft donor cells, taken 360 days after TCRalphabeta/CD19-depleted stem cell transplant. These TCRs come from a male patient between 10 and 17 years old who had a stem cell transplant for acute lymphoblastic leukemia, so the T cells may come from the graft donor. Each CDR3 is given with its conserved first and last residue. D genes are given only for firm matches. Size tells how often a clone was seen (once, few, many) or the class of an expanded clone, and some rows leave it out.

j_gene | d_gene | abundance | v_gene | CDR3aa | CDR3nt
TRBJ2-3 | . | few | TRBV5-1 | CASSNTGGLYTDTQYF | TGCGCCAGCAGTAATACTGGGGGACTGTATACAGATACGCAGTATTTT
TRBJ1-4 | TRBD1 | few | TRBV4-1 | CASSQRTGPPVF | TGCGCCAGCAGCCAGAGGACAGGGCCCCCGGTTTTT
TRBJ2-2 | . | . | TRBV7-9 | CANHRELFF | TGTGCCAACCACCGGGAGCTGTTTTTT
TRBJ2-5 | . | . | TRBV5-8 | CARSPKRETQYF | TGTGCCAGGAGTCCCAAGCGAGAGACCCAGTACTTC
TRBJ2-3 | . | . | TRBV29-1 | CSVRGLLADTQYF | TGCAGCGTGAGGGGTCTCCTCGCAGATACGCAGTATTTT
TRBJ1-1 | . | . | TRBV6-1 | CAIQTYPNTEAFF | TGTGCCATCCAGACATATCCGAACACTGAAGCTTTCTTT
TRBJ2-1 | . | . | TRBV5-6 | CASSWWVGINEQFF | TGTGCCAGCAGCTGGTGGGTAGGGATCAATGAGCAGTTCTTC
TRBJ2-2 | TRBD1 | . | TRBV5-1 | CASSPGQINTGELFF | TGCGCCAGCAGCCCGGGACAGATTAACACCGGGGAGCTGTTTTTT
TRBJ2-5 | . | few | TRBV27 | CASSLWAGQGEETQYF | TGTGCCAGCAGTTTATGGGCGGGTCAGGGAGAAGAGACCCAGTACTTC
TRBJ1-1 | TRBD1 | . | TRBV5-1 | CASSALGQGSTEAFF | TGCGCCAGCAGCGCACTGGGACAGGGGAGTACTGAAGCTTTCTTT
TRBJ2-6 | . | . | TRBV11-1 | CASSPPILTVPSGANVLTF | TGTGCCAGCAGCCCCCCAATTTTGACAGTCCCCTCTGGGGCCAACGTCCTGACTTTC
TRBJ2-2 | . | . | TRBV5-2 | CASKGTVPGELFF | TGTGCCAGCAAGGGGACTGTTCCCGGGGAGCTGTTTTTT
TRBJ2-5 | . | few | TRBV6-5 | CASRPPGPQETQYF | TGTGCCAGCAGGCCACCGGGTCCCCAAGAGACCCAGTACTTC
TRBJ2-1 | . | . | TRBV13 | CASRPRGLSYNEQFF | TGTGCCAGCAGGCCTCGGGGCCTCTCCTACAATGAGCAGTTCTTC
TRBJ2-1 | . | . | TRBV25-1 | CASSEGLSYNEQFF | TGTGCCAGCAGTGAAGGACTAAGCTACAATGAGCAGTTCTTC
TRBJ2-7 | TRBD2 | . | TRBV20-1 | CSARDSTSGNSEQYF | TGCAGTGCTAGAGATAGCACTAGCGGGAACAGCGAGCAGTACTTC
TRBJ2-1 | . | . | TRBV20-1 | CSARDPSRPYNEQFF | TGCAGTGCTAGAGATCCCAGCAGGCCTTACAATGAGCAGTTCTTC
TRBJ2-7 | . | . | TRBV7-8 | CASSLEADQSSYEQYF | TGTGCCAGCAGCTTAGAGGCGGACCAGAGCTCCTACGAGCAGTACTTC
TRBJ1-5 | TRBD1 | few | TRBV7-2 | CASAWTGVSNQPQHF | TGTGCCAGCGCCTGGACAGGGGTCAGCAATCAGCCCCAGCATTTT
TRBJ2-2 | . | . | TRBV2 | CASSRWGRDANTGELFF | TGTGCCAGCAGTCGGTGGGGGCGGGACGCGAACACCGGGGAGCTGTTTTTT
TRBJ1-2 | . | few | TRBV7-9 | CASSFPGVRYGYTF | TGTGCCAGCAGCTTCCCAGGGGTCCGCTATGGCTACACCTTC
TRBJ1-4 | . | . | TRBV2 | CASITSEPFDEKLFF | TGTGCCAGCATCACGTCAGAACCTTTTGATGAAAAACTGTTTTTT
TRBJ2-1 | . | many | TRBV7-9 | CASSYLASSYNEQFF | TGTGCCAGCAGCTATCTGGCCTCCTCCTACAATGAGCAGTTCTTC
TRBJ2-1 | . | many | TRBV24-1 | CATSDDSGRISYNEQFF | TGTGCCACCAGTGACGATTCCGGACGGATCTCCTACAATGAGCAGTTCTTC
TRBJ2-5 | . | . | TRBV20-1 | CSASSRELETQYF | TGCAGTGCTAGCTCTAGGGAACTAGAGACCCAGTACTTC
TRBJ1-1 | . | once | TRBV27 | CASSSVGVSTEAFF | TGTGCCAGCAGTTCTGTCGGGGTCTCAACTGAAGCTTTCTTT
TRBJ2-7 | TRBD1 | few | TRBV11-2 | CATLPMTGRLREQYF | TGTGCCACCCTCCCCATGACAGGGCGTTTACGCGAGCAGTACTTC
TRBJ1-1 | TRBD1 | . | TRBV12-3/TRBV12-4 | CASSLPGQEEAFF | TGTGCCAGCAGTTTACCGGGACAGGAAGAAGCTTTCTTT
TRBJ1-3 | . | few | TRBV5-5 | CASSFGPSGNTIYF | TGTGCCAGCAGCTTCGGCCCTTCTGGAAACACCATATATTTT
TRBJ2-2 | TRBD2 | . | TRBV20-1 | CSAGGVTGELFF | TGCAGTGCTGGGGGGGTCACCGGGGAGCTGTTTTTT
TRBJ2-1 | . | . | TRBV7-9 | CASSLEWGILYNEQFF | TGTGCCAGCAGCTTAGAGTGGGGGATCCTATACAATGAGCAGTTCTTC
TRBJ1-2 | . | . | TRBV12-3/TRBV12-4 | CASSHGGAEGYTF | TGTGCCAGCAGTCACGGGGGGGCGGAGGGCTACACCTTC
TRBJ2-1 | TRBD2 | many | TRBV12-3/TRBV12-4 | CASSGGGLAGGGNEQFF | TGTGCCAGCAGCGGAGGGGGACTAGCGGGAGGGGGTAATGAGCAGTTCTTC
TRBJ2-7 | TRBD1 | . | TRBV29-1 | CSVVTGATYEQYF | TGCAGCGTAGTGACAGGGGCGACCTACGAGCAGTACTTC
TRBJ2-7 | . | few | TRBV7-9 | CASSPSLGASYEQYF | TGTGCCAGCAGCCCTTCCCTGGGAGCGTCCTACGAGCAGTACTTC
TRBJ1-4 | TRBD1 | few | TRBV5-1 | CASSLDGTGFEKLFF | TGCGCCAGCAGCTTGGATGGGACAGGGTTTGAAAAACTGTTTTTT
TRBJ1-2 | . | many | TRBV12-3/TRBV12-4 | CASSLGNSNYGYTF | TGTGCCAGCAGTTTGGGTAACTCTAACTATGGCTACACCTTC
TRBJ2-6 | . | . | TRBV29-1 | CSVWNSGANVLTF | TGCAGCGTCTGGAACTCTGGGGCCAACGTCCTGACTTTC
TRBJ1-1 | . | few | TRBV6-6 | CASSWNNEAFF | TGTGCCAGCAGTTGGAACAATGAAGCTTTCTTT
TRBJ1-2 | . | . | TRBV3-1 | CASSQVRRGYTF | TGTGCCAGCAGCCAAGTTCGTCGTGGCTACACCTTC
TRBJ2-7 | TRBD1 | many | TRBV29-1 | CSVDGQGTYEQYF | TGCAGCGTTGATGGACAGGGAACCTACGAGCAGTACTTC
TRBJ2-1 | . | . | TRBV11-2 | CASAVRVYNEQFF | TGTGCCAGCGCCGTGCGAGTATACAATGAGCAGTTCTTC
TRBJ2-2 | TRBD2 | many | TRBV12-3/TRBV12-4 | CASSPPWVAGANTGELFF | TGTGCCAGCAGTCCCCCTTGGGTAGCGGGGGCGAACACCGGGGAGCTGTTTTTT
TRBJ2-2 | . | . | TRBV27 | CASSLNRRGTGELFF | TGTGCCAGCAGTTTAAATCGACGTGGCACCGGGGAGCTGTTTTTT
TRBJ2-3 | . | many | TRBV11-1 | CASSFPGTHYSTDTQYF | TGTGCCAGCAGCTTTCCCGGGACCCACTATAGCACAGATACGCAGTATTTT
TRBJ2-4 | . | many | TRBV29-1 | CSAGGPYKNIQYF | TGCAGCGCCGGCGGGCCCTATAAAAACATTCAGTACTTC
TRBJ2-5 | . | . | TRBV7-2 | CASSPPGLAQETQYF | TGTGCCAGCAGCCCTCCCGGTCTAGCCCAAGAGACCCAGTACTTC
TRBJ1-1 | . | few | TRBV7-9 | CATVPSRSTTEAFF | TGTGCGACCGTCCCCAGTCGGTCGACCACTGAAGCTTTCTTT
TRBJ2-5 | TRBD2 | . | TRBV3-1 | CASSQSGGGETQYF | TGTGCCAGCAGCCAAAGTGGGGGAGGGGAGACCCAGTACTTC
TRBJ2-4 | TRBD2 | once | TRBV5-1 | CASSPASGLVLQSKNIQYF | TGCGCCAGCAGCCCAGCCTCGGGACTAGTCCTCCAATCCAAAAACATTCAGTACTTC
TRBJ2-7 | TRBD2 | few | TRBV20-1 | CSARVMGTSGRSPSYEQYF | TGCAGTGCTAGGGTAATGGGGACTAGCGGGAGGTCCCCCTCCTACGAGCAGTACTTC
TRBJ2-7 | TRBD1 | . | TRBV20-1 | CSARDPRGTGARTYEQYF | TGCAGTGCTAGAGATCCCAGAGGGACAGGGGCAAGGACCTACGAGCAGTACTTC
TRBJ2-5 | . | many | TRBV5-1 | CASSLGQTIMFETQYF | TGCGCCAGCAGCTTGGGACAGACCATAATGTTTGAGACCCAGTACTTC
TRBJ2-6 | TRBD1 | few | TRBV24-1 | CATSDPKQGIGANVLTF | TGTGCCACCAGTGACCCAAAACAGGGGATAGGAGCCAACGTCCTGACTTTC
TRBJ2-7 | TRBD1 | few | TRBV9 | CASSVEETGGYEQYF | TGTGCCAGCAGCGTAGAAGAGACAGGGGGCTACGAGCAGTACTTC
TRBJ2-7 | . | few | TRBV7-9 | CASSLGIRSYEQYF | TGTGCCAGCAGCTTAGGTATCAGGTCGTACGAGCAGTACTTC
TRBJ1-2 | TRBD1 | . | TRBV15 | CATSTWDSHGYTF | TGTGCCACCAGCACCTGGGACAGCCATGGCTACACCTTC
TRBJ2-7 | . | . | TRBV20-1 | CSARAGAGGSYEQYF | TGCAGTGCTAGAGCGGGGGCTGGTGGGTCCTACGAGCAGTACTTC